What follows describes a single TCR beta chain. The sample belongs to a study of blood T cell repertoires in COVID-19. Study-wide context: T cells, B-cell-depleted T cells, or PBMCs provided the cDNA or gDNA that served as material.

Germline assignment: CDR1 SGHDT and CDR2 YYEEEE. V lost 0 bases to trimming and J lost 3 bases; unmatched junction nucleotides: 1. CDR3 length: 14 residues. Authors' processing steps: From reference gene primer amplification, estimates of nucleated cell counts were derived. Produced via immunoSEQ multiplex PCR; TCRdb's table is partial and in-frame only. V and J calls and clone size are as listed in that table; D and trimming were resolved from the DNA. The data show approximately 94,000 clones, about 90% seen once. The sample comprised peripheral blood. V usage is TRBV5-6 and J usage is TRBJ1-2; 8 nucleotides match TRBD1. This receptor was identified in a man aged 25 to 40 in a cohort sampled during active COVID-19. Here the CDR3 reads CASSLVDRDYGYTF. The CDR3 DNA sequence: TGTGCCAGCAGCTTGGTGGACAGGGACTATGGCTACACCTTC.